These 6 T cell receptor beta chains came from one sample sequenced in a study of blood T cell repertoires in COVID-19. Only in-frame clones appear in the TCRdb table, and some are missing; sequencing was by immunoSEQ multiplex PCR. The data show approximately 150,000 clones, about 86% seen once. The sequenced material came from peripheral blood. Receptor source: a woman between 45 and 65 years old with active or convalescent COVID-19.

V is TRBV2 and J is TRBJ2-6; D is perhaps TRBD1 (6 bases). V gave up 4 bases and J gave up 3 bases, with 16 bases separating them. The germline CDR1 and CDR2 sequences are SNHLY and FYNNEI. CDR3 size: 17 residues. The CDR3 reads CASSGTEGDYGANVLTF. The CDR3 DNA follows: TGTGCCAGCAGTGGGACAGAGGGAGATTATGGGGCCAACGTCCTGACTTTC.

The chain couples TRBV7-3 to TRBJ2-7, with TRBD1 matching over 11 bases. The junction had 13 bases not matched to a gene; V was cut back by 4 bases and J by 11 bases. The CDR3 length is 15 residues. Germline V lookup: CDR1 SGHTA, CDR2 FQGTGA. The CDR3: CASSSEPGQGAQKYF. For the CDR3, the DNA is TGTGCCAGCAGCTCAGAACCCGGACAGGGGGCGCAGAAGTACTTC.

The J gene is TRBJ1-2, the V gene TRBV3-1 (or the pseudogene TRBV3-2); possible D gene TRBD1, 5 bases. The V end was cut by 1 base, the J end by 4 bases, with 13 bases between. CDR1 is LGHDT, CDR2 YNNKEL, per germline (reference sequence). The CDR3 covers 15 residues. The CDR3: CASSQAGGTIYGYTF. As DNA, the CDR3 is TGTGCCAGCAGCCAAGCGGGGGGGACGATCTATGGCTACACCTTC.

The chain employs TRBV6-2 or TRBV6-3 and TRBJ2-7; D unresolved. The V gene's germline CDR1 is MNHEY and CDR2 SVGEGT. V lost 0 bases to trimming and J lost 11 bases, with 11 bases between them. This CDR3 is built from 12 residues. For the CDR3, the DNA is TGTGCCAGCAGTTACTCTTTACAGAGAAAGTACTTC. As protein: CASSYSLQRKYF.

The chain combines TRBV19 with TRBJ2-3; 7 nucleotides line up with TRBD1. Germline CDR1 LNHDA, CDR2 SQIVND (reference sequence). The length of the CDR3 is 13 residues. With V trimmed by 6 bases and J by 4 bases, 4 bases remained unmatched. The CDR3 bases are TGTGCCAGTAGGACAGGGTCCGCAGATACGCAGTATTTT. This sequence encodes CASRTGSADTQYF.

This chain links TRBV7-9 with TRBJ2-5; 11 nucleotides agree with TRBD1. This CDR3 region has 15 residues. Unmatched junction bases numbered 7, after V lost 5 bases and J lost 5 bases. The germline CDR1 and CDR2 sequences are SEHNR and FQNEAQ (reference sequence). The CDR3 region is CASSAGTGGSETQYF. CDR3 in DNA: TGTGCCAGCAGCGCCGGGACAGGGGGTTCGGAGACCCAGTACTTC.